Below, 27 T cell receptor beta chains from the same sample are listed, as sequenced in a study of CD8 T cells in ankylosing spondylitis. TCRdb reprocessed the 5' RACE reads via MiXCR and lists one record per CDR3 protein. Here the sample spans roughly 230,000 distinct CDR3 sequences, 18% being singletons. The sequenced material came from blood, either unsorted or a sorted T cell fraction (not recorded which). Every receptor here comes from a male donor with ankylosing spondylitis or in good health (not recorded which).

This clonotype was observed a handful of times. The chain employs TRBV28 and TRBJ2-5; TRBD1 is a possible D gene (6 bases). V was clipped by 5 bases and J by 6 bases, with 13 bases between them. Looked up from germline, CDR1 is MDHEN and CDR2 is SYDVKM. This CDR3 spans 13 amino acids. The CDR3 is CASSPGAMQTQYF. The CDR3 DNA reads as TGTGCCAGCAGTCCAGGGGCAATGCAGACCCAGTACTTC.

The sample holds a few counts of this clonotype. The rearrangement joins TRBV15 to TRBJ1-5; TRBD1 is a possible D gene (6 bases). CDR3 length equals 17 residues. Trimming cost V 0 bases and J 0 bases, with 12 bases left between them. The germline gives CDR1 LNHNV, CDR2 YYDKDF (reference sequence). The DNA for the CDR3 is TGTGCCACCAGCAGAGATCACAGGGCAAATAGCAATCAGCCCCAGCATTTT. Translating gives CATSRDHRANSNQPQHF.

Many counts were recorded for this clonotype. This chain joins TRBV4-1 and TRBJ2-3, with a tentative D call TRBD2 (6 bases). Looked up from germline, CDR1 is MGHRA and CDR2 is YSYEKL. V was shortened by 5 bases and J by 3 bases, with 15 bases between the two germline ends. This CDR3 has 15 residues. The CDR3 loop is CASSYQAGGTDTQYF. In DNA, the CDR3 is TGCGCCAGCAGCTATCAAGCGGGCGGAACAGATACGCAGTATTTT.

The chain combines TRBV12-3 or TRBV12-4 with TRBJ2-5; the match to TRBD2 covers 11 bases. V dropped 5 bases and J dropped 1; count of bases not matched to a gene: 6. The CDR3 length is 16 residues. The chain's CDR3 is CASSRRTSGPQETQYF. The CDR3 DNA is TGTGCCAGCAGTCGCCGGACTAGCGGGCCCCAAGAGACCCAGTACTTC.

This clonotype was found a few times. Written as DNA, the CDR3 is TGCAGCGTTGAAGATCTACTCCGGGGAACCTACAATGAGCAGTTCTTC. Amino acid sequence: CSVEDLLRGTYNEQFF. The chain uses TRBV29-1 and TRBJ2-1; D perhaps matches TRBD2 (5 bases). Germline V CDR1 and CDR2: SQVTM, ANQGSEA. The CDR3 length is 16 residues. The V and J ends lost 0 bases and 2 bases respectively, with 14 bases between them.

In this sample, this clonotype turned up a few times. CDR3 sequence reads: CASSSIYGTNYGYTF. In DNA, the CDR3 is TGTGCCAGCAGCTCGATTTACGGAACCAACTATGGCTACACCTTC. The V call is TRBV7-2, the J call TRBJ1-2, with no clear D. The germline V gene has CDR1 SGHTA and CDR2 FQGNSA. CDR3 length: 15 residues. Trimming shortened V by 4 bases and J by 2 bases, and 14 bases separated the two germline ends.

This clonotype came up a few times. The chain combines TRBV7-2 with TRBJ1-1; D remains ambiguous. Germline V gives CDR1 SGHTA, CDR2 FQGNSA. The CDR3 has 13 amino acids. V gave up 2 bases and J gave up 5 bases, with 9 bases separating them. The DNA of the CDR3 is TGTGCCAGCAGCTTATTAAAGGGTACTGAAGCTTTCTTT. It is translated as CASSLLKGTEAFF.

This clonotype showed up many times. V usage is TRBV9 and J usage is TRBJ2-3; D uncertain. V lost 3 bases to trimming and J lost 2 bases, with 10 bases between them. This CDR3 is built from 14 residues. Germline V gene lookup returns CDR1 SGDLS and CDR2 YYNGEE. The CDR3 loop is CASSAEQFTDTQYF. The DNA for the CDR3 is TGTGCCAGCAGCGCCGAACAGTTCACAGATACGCAGTATTTT. The full variable domain, completed using reference TRBV9 and TRBJ2-3, is DSGVTQTPKHLITATGQRVTLRCSPRSGDLSVYWYQQSLDQGLQFLIQYYNGEERAKGNILERFSAQQFPDLHSELNLSSLELGDSALYFCASSAEQFTDTQYFGPGTRLTVL.

The table lists this clonotype with a few counts. The chain recombines TRBV4-1 with TRBJ2-7, with D maybe TRBD2 (5 bases). The CDR3 contains 15 residues. The germline gives CDR1 MGHRA, CDR2 YSYEKL. V was shortened by 3 bases and J by 4 bases, with 16 bases between the two germline ends. CDR3 sequence: CASSHRTENVYEQYF. CDR3 DNA: TGCGCCAGCAGCCATCGGACTGAAAATGTATACGAGCAGTACTTC.

The genes are TRBV20-1 and TRBJ2-7; maybe TRBD2 (5 bases). This CDR3 is 12 amino acids long. Germline loops: CDR1 DFQATT, CDR2 SNEGSKA (reference sequence). V was clipped by 1 base and J by 3 bases, with 7 bases between them. This chain's CDR3 is CSARVGLYEQYF. CDR3 sequence (DNA): TGCAGTGCTAGAGTTGGACTCTACGAGCAGTACTTC.

This clonotype has just a few counts. The chain is built from TRBV4-3 and TRBJ2-1; TRBD2 matches at 8 bases. This CDR3 has 20 amino acids. Germline V CDR1 and CDR2: LGHNA, YSLEER. The ends lost 3 bases at V and 8 bases at J; junction bases unmatched: 24. CDR3 in amino acids: CASSQGSAVYSAGVWDEQFF. The CDR3 nucleotides are TGCGCCAGCAGCCAGGGCTCGGCGGTCTACTCAGCGGGAGTTTGGGATGAGCAGTTCTTC.

This clonotype was observed many times. The V call is TRBV4-2, the J call TRBJ2-3; D tentatively fits TRBD1 or TRBD2 (5 bases each). V lost 0 bases and J 4 bases, leaving 17 bases between the germline ends. There are 17 residues in the CDR3. Germline loops: CDR1 LGHNA, CDR2 YNFKEQ. CDR3 sequence: CASSQEGRGVVADTQYF. The CDR3, as DNA: TGTGCCAGCAGCCAAGAGGGGAGAGGGGTTGTCGCAGATACGCAGTATTTT.

Only a few counts were recorded for this clonotype. The rearrangement links TRBV7-9 to TRBJ2-7, with D possibly called TRBD1 or TRBD2 (6 bases each). V was shortened by 5 bases and J by 3 bases, with 23 bases between the two germline ends. This CDR3 region has 17 residues. Germline V gene lookup returns CDR1 SEHNR and CDR2 FQNEAQ (reference sequence). CDR3 bases: TGTGCCAGCAGCCCCCGGGAAGGGGGGATTATAAACTACGAGCAGTACTTC. It yields the protein CASSPREGGIINYEQYF.

This clonotype was counted at least ten times. This chain links TRBV7-3 with TRBJ2-1; 7 positions agree with TRBD2. V lost 1 base to trimming and J lost 10 bases; unmatched junction nucleotides: 7. The germline V gene encodes CDR1 SGHTA and CDR2 FQGTGA. The CDR3 consists of 14 residues. CDR3 residues: CASSLSGSGNEQFF. CDR3 DNA sequence: TGTGCCAGCAGCTTAAGTGGGAGCGGGAACGAGCAGTTCTTC. The full variable domain, completed using reference TRBV7-3 and TRBJ2-1, is GAGVSQTPSNKVTEKGKYVELRCDPISGHTALYWYRQSLGQGPEFLIYFQGTGAADDSGLPNDRFFAVRPEGSVSTLKIQRTERGDSAVYLCASSLSGSGNEQFFGPGTRLTVL.

This clonotype was observed a few times. V and J are TRBV5-1 and TRBJ1-6; D possibly corresponds to TRBD1 (6 bases). This CDR3 comprises 15 residues. Per the germline V gene, CDR1 is SGHRS and CDR2 is YFSETQ. V was pared by 4 bases and J by 5 bases, with 13 bases between. The CDR3 region is CASSRSGADNSPLHF. CDR3 bases: TGCGCCAGCAGCCGATCAGGGGCGGATAATTCACCCCTCCACTTT.

Details on this clonotype: This may be a read error: a much more frequent sequence differs by one nucleotide. V is TRBV20-1 and J is TRBJ2-1, with 10 bases lining up with TRBD2. Looked up from germline, CDR1 is DFQATT and CDR2 is SNEGSKA (reference sequence). This CDR3 has 15 amino acids. The CDR3 here is CGARAGLADYNEQFF. In nucleotides, the CDR3 is TGCGGTGCTAGAGCCGGACTAGCGGACTACAATGAGCAGTTCTTC.

This clonotype turned up a few times. The rearrangement links TRBV6-6 to TRBJ2-5, with unresolved D. Germline V CDR1 and CDR2: MNHNY, SVGAGI (reference sequence). This CDR3 region has 9 residues. V lost 5 bases, J lost 9 bases, and 4 bases lay in between. The CDR3 loop is CASSPPQYF. The DNA of the CDR3 is TGTGCCAGCAGTCCGCCCCAGTACTTC.

This clonotype was detected only a few times. The chain combines TRBV11-2 with TRBJ2-1; D gene ambiguous. Germline V gives CDR1 SGHAT, CDR2 FQNNGV. The CDR3 has 14 amino acids. The ends were cut back, 1 base at V and 8 bases at J, with 12 bases in the middle. CDR3 in DNA: TGTGCCAGCAGCTTAGCAAGGGCAGGCCATGAGCAGTTCTTC. Its translation is CASSLARAGHEQFF.

This clonotype was picked up many times. The V and J genes are TRBV27 and TRBJ2-7; 8 bases match TRBD1. V shed 3 bases, J shed 0 bases, and the junction held 1 base outside the gene matches. CDR1 is MNHEY and CDR2 is SMNVEV in the germline V gene (reference sequence). The CDR3 runs 14 residues. The DNA for the CDR3 is TGTGCCAGCAGTTTCAGGGGGCCCTCCTACGAGCAGTACTTC. It yields the protein CASSFRGPSYEQYF.

The rearrangement links TRBV12-3 or TRBV12-4 to TRBJ2-4; 9 bases line up with TRBD1. CDR3 size: 17 residues. With V trimmed by 3 bases and J by 2 bases, 8 bases remained unmatched. CDR3 protein: CASSFWGQGGSKNIQYF. The CDR3, as DNA: TGTGCCAGCAGTTTTTGGGGACAGGGTGGGTCCAAAAACATTCAGTACTTC.

A few counts support this clonotype. The chain is built from TRBV27 and TRBJ2-1; 7 nucleotides agree with TRBD2. The V and J ends lost 1 base and 0 bases, in that order; junction bases with no gene match: 9. In germline, CDR1 is MNHEY, CDR2 SMNVEV (reference sequence). CDR3 size: 18 residues. DNA for the CDR3: TGTGCCAGCAGTTTATACGCGGGGGTGGGAAGCTCCTACAATGAGCAGTTCTTC. It is translated as CASSLYAGVGSSYNEQFF.

This clonotype turned up a few times. The rearrangement links TRBV27 to TRBJ2-1, with a tentative D call TRBD2 (6 bases). Germline CDR1 and CDR2: MNHEY and SMNVEV (reference sequence). This CDR3 is 14 amino acids long. Deletions cut 4 bases from V and 9 bases from J, with 16 bases between. CDR3 protein: CASSSRLGVGEQFF. In DNA, the CDR3 is TGTGCCAGCAGTTCCCGACTAGGGGTCGGTGAGCAGTTCTTC.

The chain carries TRBV10-3 and TRBJ2-7; 8 bases are shared with TRBD1. The V gene's germline CDR1 is ENHRY and CDR2 SYGVKD. J was trimmed by 0 bases and V by 0 bases; bases with no gene match: 13. The CDR3 runs 19 residues. Here the CDR3 DNA reads TGTGCCATCAGTGAGTCGACGGGTGGACAGGGCACCAGCTCCTACGAGCAGTACTTC. Translation: CAISESTGGQGTSSYEQYF.

This clonotype was counted a few times. CDR3 sequence: CASSGLAGVEFF. CDR3 nucleotides: TGTGCCAGTAGTGGACTAGCGGGAGTGGAGTTCTTC. The chain couples TRBV19 to TRBJ2-1, with 13 bases that match TRBD2. The CDR3 loop spans 12 amino acids. Unmatched junction bases numbered 3, after V lost 5 bases and J lost 14 bases. CDR1 LNHDA and CDR2 SQIVND come from the germline V gene (reference sequence).

The CDR3 DNA is TGTGCCAGCAGCTTTGGGGTAAACGGGGTTTCGTCGAATGAGCAGTTCTTC. This encodes CASSFGVNGVSSNEQFF. V gene TRBV5-6 combines with J gene TRBJ2-1, with a possible D match to TRBD2 (5 bases). V lost 2 bases to trimming and J lost 7 bases, with 22 bases between them. The CDR3 has 17 residues. Germline V gene data show CDR1 as SGHDT and CDR2 as YYEEEE. Together with reference TRBV5-6 and TRBJ2-1, the CDR3 gives the full variable domain: DAGVTQSPTHLIKTRGQQVTLRCSPKSGHDTVSWYQQALGQGPQFIFQYYEEEERQRGNFPDRFSGHQFPNYSSELNVNALLLGDSALYLCASSFGVNGVSSNEQFFGPGTRLTVL.

The V gene is TRBV7-8, the J gene TRBJ2-7; D is possibly TRBD2 (5 bases). Trimming shortened V by 4 bases and J by 1 base, and 8 bases separated the two germline ends. The length of the CDR3 is 13 residues. Germline V gene data show CDR1 as SGHVS and CDR2 as FQNEAQ. CDR3 sequence reads: CASSWRISYEQYF. The CDR3 DNA is TGTGCCAGCAGCTGGAGGATATCCTACGAGCAGTACTTC.

Many counts were recorded for this clonotype. The CDR3 sequence is CASSEALGGSYEQYF. The CDR3 DNA reads as TGTGCCAGCAGTGAAGCGCTGGGGGGCTCCTACGAGCAGTACTTC. The rearrangement links TRBV2 to TRBJ2-7; maybe TRBD2 (6 bases). The germline V gene has CDR1 SNHLY and CDR2 FYNNEI. V was shortened by 0 bases and J by 0 bases, with 9 bases between the two germline ends. This CDR3 is 15 amino acids long.